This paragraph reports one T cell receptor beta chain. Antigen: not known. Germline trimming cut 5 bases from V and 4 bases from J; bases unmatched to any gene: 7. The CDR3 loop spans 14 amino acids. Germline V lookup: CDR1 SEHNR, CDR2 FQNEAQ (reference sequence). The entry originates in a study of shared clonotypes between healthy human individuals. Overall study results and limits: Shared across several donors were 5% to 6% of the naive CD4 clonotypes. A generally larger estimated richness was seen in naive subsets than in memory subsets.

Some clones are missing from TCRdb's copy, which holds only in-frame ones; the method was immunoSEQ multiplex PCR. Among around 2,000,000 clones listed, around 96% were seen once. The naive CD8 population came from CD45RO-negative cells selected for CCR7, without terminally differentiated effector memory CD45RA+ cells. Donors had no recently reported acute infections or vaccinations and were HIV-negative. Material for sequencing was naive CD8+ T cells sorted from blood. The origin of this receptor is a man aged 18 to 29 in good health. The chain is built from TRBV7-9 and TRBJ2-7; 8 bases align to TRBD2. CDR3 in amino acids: CASSRTAGEYEQYF. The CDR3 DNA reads TGTGCCAGCAGCCGAACAGCGGGGGAGTACGAGCAGTACTTC.